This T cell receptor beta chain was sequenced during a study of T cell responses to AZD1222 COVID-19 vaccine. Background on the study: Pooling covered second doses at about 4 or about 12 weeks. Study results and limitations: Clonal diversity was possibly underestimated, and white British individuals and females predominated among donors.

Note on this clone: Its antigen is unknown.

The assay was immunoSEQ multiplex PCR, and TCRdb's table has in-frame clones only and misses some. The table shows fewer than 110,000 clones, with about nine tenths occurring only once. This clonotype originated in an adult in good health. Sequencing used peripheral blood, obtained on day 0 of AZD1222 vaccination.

CDR3 loop: CASRPQTGANYGYTF. Here the CDR3 DNA reads TGCGCCAGCAGGCCCCAGACAGGGGCTAACTATGGCTACACCTTC. The V gene is TRBV5-1, the J gene TRBJ1-2; TRBD1 matches 8 bases. In germline, CDR1 is SGHRS, CDR2 YFSETQ. V lost 5 bases to trimming and J lost 0 bases; unmatched junction nucleotides: 6. The length of the CDR3 is 15 residues.